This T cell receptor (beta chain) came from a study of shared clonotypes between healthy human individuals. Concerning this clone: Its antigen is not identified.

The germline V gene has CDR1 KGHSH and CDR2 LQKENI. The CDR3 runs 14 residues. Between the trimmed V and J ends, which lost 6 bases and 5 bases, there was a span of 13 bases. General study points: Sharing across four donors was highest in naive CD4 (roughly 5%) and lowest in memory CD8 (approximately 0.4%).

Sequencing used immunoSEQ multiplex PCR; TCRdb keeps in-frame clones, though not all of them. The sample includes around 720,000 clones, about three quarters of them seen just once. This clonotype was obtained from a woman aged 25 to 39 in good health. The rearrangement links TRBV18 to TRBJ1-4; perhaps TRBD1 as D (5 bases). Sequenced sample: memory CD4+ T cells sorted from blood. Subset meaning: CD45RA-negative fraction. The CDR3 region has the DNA TGTGCCAGCTCTCAAGGGACGGCGAATGAAAAACTGTTTTTT. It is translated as CASSQGTANEKLFF.